The clone carrying this TCR beta chain came up a few times. The antigen is undetermined. Germline V gene sequence: CDR1 MDHEN, CDR2 SYDVKM. The CDR3 spans 16 residues. Trimming stripped 2 bases from V and 2 bases from J, with 10 bases between. Through a sample-barcoded 5' primer and a J-beta primer mix, a second PCR was run for roughly 6 to 11 cycles. All cDNA molecules were each tagged by a template-switch adaptor with 12 random nucleotides. TCRdb reanalysed the 5' RACE reads using MiXCR and keeps one entry per CDR3 protein. The data contain hundreds of thousands of distinct CDR3 sequences, 45% to 70% of them seen just once; the ten biggest clones take up 25% to 30%. The data stem from a study of blood T cells in healthy people across ages. Study conclusions and caveats: Greater diversity and more naive CD4+ cells were seen in long-lived donors than in aged donors.

The specimen sequenced was blood. This receptor was identified in a man aged 40-50 years in good health. The chain recombines TRBV28 with TRBJ2-6; possible D gene TRBD2, 5 bases. The CDR3, as DNA: TGTGCCAGCAGTTTACCCCGGGGAACTGGGGCCAACGTCCTGACTTTC. It yields the protein CASSLPRGTGANVLTF.